This T cell receptor beta chain was captured by sequencing in a study of blood T cell repertoires in COVID-19. About the research overall: Material from acute and convalescent COVID-19 was sourced from the United States, Italy and Spain. In each case, the material was cDNA or gDNA derived from T cells, B-cell-depleted T cells, or PBMCs.

Original data processing: Counts of nucleated cells, estimated from reference gene primer amplification, were obtained. The data were produced by immunoSEQ multiplex PCR, yet TCRdb's version contains in-frame clones alone and is incomplete. That table is the source of V, J and clone size, and D and trimming were worked out from the DNA. Among fewer than 85,000 clones listed, around 83% were seen once. Trimming left V 5 bases short and J 0 bases short, with 16 bases between. This CDR3 is built from 16 residues. Germline V gene sequence: CDR1 PRHDT, CDR2 FYEKMQ (reference sequence). Material for sequencing was peripheral blood. This clonotype was sampled from a woman aged 55 to 70 with acute or convalescent COVID-19. The chain combines TRBV13 with TRBJ2-5; TRBD1 might be the D (5 bases). The CDR3 bases are TGTGCCAGCAGCGTAGTTACAGGCCCCTACCAAGAGACCCAGTACTTC. It specifies CASSVVTGPYQETQYF.